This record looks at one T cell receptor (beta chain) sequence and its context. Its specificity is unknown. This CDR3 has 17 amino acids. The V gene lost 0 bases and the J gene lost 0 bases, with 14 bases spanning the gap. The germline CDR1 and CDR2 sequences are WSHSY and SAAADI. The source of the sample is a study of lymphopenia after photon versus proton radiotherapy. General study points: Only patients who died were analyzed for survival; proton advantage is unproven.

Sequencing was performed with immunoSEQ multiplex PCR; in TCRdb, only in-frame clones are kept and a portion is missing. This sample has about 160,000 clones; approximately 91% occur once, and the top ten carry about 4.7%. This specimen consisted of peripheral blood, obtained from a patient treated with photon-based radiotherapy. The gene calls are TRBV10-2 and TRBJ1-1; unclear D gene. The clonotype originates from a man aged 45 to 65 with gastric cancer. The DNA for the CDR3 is TGCGCCAGCAGTGAGTCGAGGGCAGCCTTCATGAACACTGAAGCTTTCTTT. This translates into CASSESRAAFMNTEAFF.